This T cell receptor (beta chain) is drawn from a study of OX40 agonist ivuxolimab in advanced cancers. Study in general: Three patients, one with hepatocellular carcinoma and two with cutaneous melanoma, responded partially.

CDR1 and CDR2 from the germline V gene are SGHRS and YFSETQ. With 2 bases removed from V and 1 base from J, the gap between germline ends came to 3 bases. The CDR3 runs to 12 residues. Clones were sequenced by immunoSEQ multiplex PCR, and TCRdb holds only the in-frame ones, with some missing. The sample has about 76,000 clones; around 87% are singletons. Sequencing was performed on CD4+ or CD8+ T cells sorted from blood, taken in a trial of the OX40 agonist ivuxolimab. The clonotype originates from an adult with an advanced solid tumor such as melanoma, head and neck, liver or kidney cancer. The chain links TRBV5-1 to TRBJ1-2; no definite D call. The CDR3 DNA reads TGCGCCAGCAGCTTCAGTAACTATGGCTACACCTTC. Amino acid sequence: CASSFSNYGYTF.